This is a list of T cell receptor delta chains from one sample in a study of Vδ1+ human thymocytes. TCRdb reanalyzed the multiplex PCR reads using CATT. The top ten hold around 0.3% of the sample, which has around 76,000 delta-chain clones, roughly a third seen once. The sample comprised Vdelta1+ gamma-delta thymocytes from the thymus. All receptors come from a boy younger than two who had congenital heart surgery. Both conserved end residues are part of each CDR3. A D gene is named only where the DNA matches it firmly. Clone size is given for some rows only: seen once, a few or many times, or a class if the clone is expanded.

NA TRDJ1 TRDV1 18 NA TGTGCTCTTGGGGAACTCGGGCCCCGGACCGGGCGACCGAGGAAACTCATCTTT CALGELGPRTGRPRKLIF
NA TRDJ1 TRDV1 19 NA TGTGCTCTTGGGGAAAATGTACGAGGGCTGGGGACAGGCGCCGATAAACTCATCTTT CALGENVRGLGTGADKLIF
NA TRDJ1 TRDV1 25 TRDD3 TGTGCTCTTGGGGAACTTTCGGCCTTCCCATCCCTCCTTACTGGGGGGACGGGGGACACCGATAAACTCATCTTT CALGELSAFPSLLTGGTGDTDKLIF
few TRDJ1 TRDV2 20 TRDD3 TGTGCCTGTGGGAGCGCTGAACACCGAGAACTGGGGGACGCCGCCCATAAACTCATCTTT CACGSAEHRELGDAAHKLIF
NA TRDJ1 TRDV1 24 TRDD3 TGTGCTCTTGGGGAACTTGGCCCTTTCCTACGACCTGTGTTGGGGGATACGTACACCGATAAACTCATCTTT CALGELGPFLRPVLGDTYTDKLIF
few TRDJ1 TRDV1 20 NA TGTGCTCTTGGGTTCCACCTTAGGTCCTACCCCTCTACTGAGACCGATAAACTCATCTTT CALGFHLRSYPSTETDKLIF
NA TRDJ1 TRDV1 22 TRDD3 TGTGCTCTTGGGGATTATACCTCGATACCCTTACTGGGGGATACGCACACCGATAAACTCATCTTT CALGDYTSIPLLGDTHTDKLIF
NA TRDJ1 TRDV1 16 NA TGTGCTCTTGGGGACCACGATTTCTGGGGTCGGGGTAAACTCATCTTT CALGDHDFWGRGKLIF
few TRDJ1 TRDV2 17 TRDD3 TGTGCCTGTGACTCCTTACTGGGGGAGAGCGGCGCCGATAAACTCATCTTT CACDSLLGESGADKLIF
few TRDJ1 TRDV1 20 TRDD3 TGTGCTCTTGGGGACCCCATGCCTTCCCTGGGGGATACCTACACCGATAAACTCATCTTT CALGDPMPSLGDTYTDKLIF
NA TRDJ1 TRDV1 21 TRDD3 TGTGCTCTTGGGGATTACCTTCCTTATCAACCTGGGGGATACAGCACCGATAAACTCATCTTT CALGDYLPYQPGGYSTDKLIF
few TRDJ1 TRDV1 19 NA TGTGCTCTTGGGGAACTCTGTTTGAGGGATAACGATTGGGCCGATAAACTCATCTTT CALGELCLRDNDWADKLIF
NA TRDJ1 TRDV1 22 TRDD3 TGTGCTCTTGGGGAATACGTCGCTGGGGGGCCCGACGGGTTATCGTACAGCGATAAACTCATCTTT CALGEYVAGGPDGLSYSDKLIF
NA TRDJ1 TRDV1 20 TRDD3 TGTGCTCTTGGGCAACCTTCCATCAACTGGGGGACCTCGGTCACCGATAAACTCATCTTT CALGQPSINWGTSVTDKLIF
few TRDJ1 TRDV1 25 NA TGTGCTCTTGGGGGCCTCAAAAGGCCTCCCCGCGCCGGGTGGGATATAGGGGGGTACACCGATAAACTCATCTTT CALGGLKRPPRAGWDIGGYTDKLIF
few TRDJ1 TRDV1 22 TRDD3 TGTGCTCTTGGGGCTATATCTAGAGTCAGGTTGGGGGATACGCCGATCACCGATAAACTCATCTTT CALGAISRVRLGDTPITDKLIF
few TRDJ1 TRDV1 20 TRDD3 TGTGCTCTTGGTGCCCTTCCAAACAACTGGGGGATCATCTGCACCGATAAACTCATCTTT CALGALPNNWGIICTDKLIF
few TRDJ1 TRDV1 23 TRDD3 TGTGCTCTTGGGGAACGAACCCCCTTCCCCCGCATGGCTGGGGGATACCCCACCGATAAACTCATCTTT CALGERTPFPRMAGGYPTDKLIF
NA TRDJ1 TRDV1 19 TRDD3 TGTGCTCTTGGGGAACCCCCCTTCCCCTTGTACTGGGGGATAGATAAACTCATCTTT CALGEPPFPLYWGIDKLIF
few TRDJ1 TRDV1 21 TRDD3 TGTGCTCTTGGGGAACTCCCCCATTCTTGCCCCTCTGGGGGGGACACCGATAAACTCATCTTT CALGELPHSCPSGGDTDKLIF
few TRDJ1 TRDV1 18 TRDD3 TGTGCTCTTGGGGAACTTAGACCCCCGATGGGGGATACGGATAAACTCATCTTT CALGELRPPMGDTDKLIF
NA TRDJ1 TRDV1 18 NA TGTGCTCTTGGGGAACATCCGCGGAACTGCAAGTACACCGATAAACTCATCTTT CALGEHPRNCKYTDKLIF
NA TRDJ1 TRDV1 20 TRDD3 TGTGCTCTTGGGGGACCGGCGCTCCCTTCTTCATGGGGGAAAGGGGATAAACTCATCTTT CALGGPALPSSWGKGDKLIF
few TRDJ1 TRDV1 20 NA TGTGCTCTTGGGGAGGTGGCCTTCCTAAGGAGCTGGGGGCTCACCGATAAACTCATCTTT CALGEVAFLRSWGLTDKLIF
NA TRDJ1 TRDV1 26 TRDD3 TGTGCTCTTGGGGAACCTCCCCGGCCTTGTCCTTCGACTGGGGACTACCCCCACACGACCACCGATAAACTCATCTTT CALGEPPRPCPSTGDYPHTTTDKLIF
NA TRDJ1 TRDV1 14 NA TGTGCTCTTGGGAAAAGGGGGGTACTAAAGTCACTCATCTTT CALGKRGVLKSLIF
NA TRDJ1 TRDV1 20 TRDD3 TGTGCTCTTGGGGGATCAGGACCGCCGGGGATACGCGAGTCCACCGATAAACTCATCTTT CALGGSGPPGIRESTDKLIF
few TRDJ1 TRDV1 15 NA TGTGCTCTTGGGGAACTAGGCCTTATCACCGATAAACTCATCTTT CALGELGLITDKLIF
few TRDJ1 TRDV1 24 TRDD3 TGTGCTCTTGGGGAACCTTCTTCCTACCTCCCCGTACTGGGGGATACGGGGCACACCGATAAACTCATCTTT CALGEPSSYLPVLGDTGHTDKLIF
few TRDJ1 TRDV2 16 TRDD3 TGTGCCTGTGACACGTGTACTGGGGGATACACCGATAAACTCATCTTT CACDTCTGGYTDKLIF
NA TRDJ1 TRDV1 18 NA TGTGCTCTTGGGGCCTATCTAGCGTACTGGCCGGACACCGATAAACTCATCTTT CALGAYLAYWPDTDKLIF
NA TRDJ1 TRDV1 19 NA TGTGCTCTTGGGGAAGACTCCCTACGGAAGACTGTCATAACCGATAAACTCATCTTT CALGEDSLRKTVITDKLIF
NA TRDJ1 TRDV1 17 TRDD3 TGTGCTCTTGGGGCCACTGGGGCCATTTCGTACACCGATAAACTCATCTTT CALGATGAISYTDKLIF
few TRDJ1 TRDV1 22 TRDD3 TGTGCTCTTGGGGTGCCTGAGCCTTTCTTCTGGGGGATACTGCCCTACACCGATAAACTCATCTTT CALGVPEPFFWGILPYTDKLIF
NA TRDJ1 TRDV1 14 TRDD3 TGTGCTCTTGGGGAAGGGGGATACACCGATAAACTCATCTTT CALGEGGYTDKLIF
NA TRDJ1 TRDV2 18 NA TGTGCCTGTGACACCAATACCCCCGAGGTCTCGTACACCGATAAACTCATCTTT CACDTNTPEVSYTDKLIF
NA TRDJ1 TRDV1 19 TRDD3 TGTGCTCTTGGGGAACTGGGGCATAAGTACTGGGGGGCCACCGATAAACTCATCTTT CALGELGHKYWGATDKLIF
NA TRDJ1 TRDV1 23 TRDD3 TGTGCTCTTGGGGAAAGACCGATGGCGCGCCCCCGTACTGGGGGATACTGGACCGATAAACTCATCTTT CALGERPMARPRTGGYWTDKLIF
few TRDJ1 TRDV1 19 NA TGTGCTCTTGGGATACATCCTTCCCAAACTCCTAGAAGAACCGATAAACTCATCTTT CALGIHPSQTPRRTDKLIF
NA TRDJ1 TRDV1 23 TRDD3 TGTGCTCTTGGGGAACTGGGACCCCCTTCCTACTGGGGGATAAGAAGGAGATATGATAAACTCATCTTT CALGELGPPSYWGIRRRYDKLIF
NA TRDJ1 TRDV1 22 TRDD3 TGTGCTCTTGGGGAACTCTCCTTCCTACGTCCCTACTGGGGGATACGCACCGATAAACTCATCTTT CALGELSFLRPYWGIRTDKLIF
NA TRDJ1 TRDV1 25 TRDD3 TGTGCTCTTGGGGAAGTTTACTTTCGAAGGGCCCCTGTACTGGGGGATCACCTATACACCGATAAACTCATCTTT CALGEVYFRRAPVLGDHLYTDKLIF
few TRDJ1 TRDV1 23 TRDD3 TGTGCTCTTGGGGAACTCTTCCTCTCCCTGGGGGATAAGGACCCGAAGTACACCGATAAACTCATCTTT CALGELFLSLGDKDPKYTDKLIF
NA TRDJ1 TRDV1 17 NA TGTGCTCTTGGGGAATCCCCTTTCCCGCGGACAACCGATAAACTCATCTTT CALGESPFPRTTDKLIF
NA TRDJ1 TRDV1 16 TRDD2 TGTGCTCTTGGGGGCTCTTCCTACTTCTGGAGAGATAAACTCATCTTT CALGGSSYFWRDKLIF
few TRDJ1 TRDV1 19 NA TGTGCTCTTGGGAAACTCCGACTCTCCGCTCTCCCCTACACCGATAAACTCATCTTT CALGKLRLSALPYTDKLIF
NA TRDJ1 TRDV1 21 TRDD3 TGTGCTCTGGGACGCCTTCCTACCCTTTCATACTGGGGGATACAGTCCGATAAACTCATCTTT CALGRLPTLSYWGIQSDKLIF
few TRDJ1 TRDV1 23 TRDD3 TGTGCTCTTGGGGACCGACCTACGATCTGGGGGATACGGAGGGTACTGTACACCGATAAACTCATCTTT CALGDRPTIWGIRRVLYTDKLIF